This entry describes one TCR beta chain. Its antigen is as yet unknown. J lost 7 bases, V lost 0 bases, and 8 bases had no gene match. Germline-derived CDR1 and CDR2 are DFQATT and SNEGSKA (reference sequence). The CDR3 length is 15 residues. This entry comes from a study of regulatory T cells in long-lasting Graves disease. General study results and limits: There were preferences for TRBV28, TRBJ1-2 and TRBJ2-5 in persistent disease.

Library construction for TCR beta used iRepertoire HTBI primers and Arm-PCR of CDR3 regions. The authors' processing: Identification yielded 55 to 75 TRBV and about 15 TRBJ segments across samples. TCRdb reprocessed the multiplex PCR reads via MiXCR and lists one record per CDR3 protein. TCRdb's processing, not the authors' own work, is the source of the V and J calls. The profile shows roughly 380,000 distinct CDR3 sequences, approximately 15% of them singletons. Specified time point: newly diagnosed GD, antithyroid drugs for less than 3 months. The TCR library was prepared using RNA isolated from PBMCs. The same sample was also studied in work on T cells in Graves' hyperthyroidism and ophthalmopathy. This second study notes: The hyperthyroidism was newly diagnosed and had lasted under 2 months; the patients were aged 18 to 65.

The rearrangement joins TRBV20-1 to TRBJ2-3; TRBD2 agrees at 9 bases. Source: peripheral blood mononuclear cells (PBMCs), taken at new diagnosis, from a patient treated with antithyroid drugs. This clonotype originated in a man in his forties with Graves disease. CDR3 loop: CSARDPGGGAHTQYF. The CDR3 DNA reads TGCAGTGCTAGAGATCCGGGCGGGGGGGCACATACGCAGTATTTT.